This is a list of T cell receptor beta chains from one sample in a study of regulatory T cells in long-lasting Graves disease. TCRdb called the multiplex PCR reads again in MiXCR, with one record for every CDR3 protein. The sample yields about 660,000 distinct CDR3 sequences, 25% to 30% seen once. Sequencing used peripheral blood mononuclear cells (PBMCs), obtained when the disease was refractory, from a patient treated with antithyroid drugs. The receptors were gathered from a female donor with Graves disease. Each CDR3 is given with its conserved first and last residue. The order of the fields is J gene, D gene, clone size, V gene, CDR3 protein, CDR3 DNA. The D gene is left open where the match is weak. Clone size, where shown, is once, few, many, or a class for clones that have expanded.

j_call: TRBJ2-5; d_call: TRBD2; clone_size: NA; v_call: TRBV10-1; cdr3_aa: CASSERGGRAPETQYF; cdr3_nt: TGCGCCAGCAGTGAGAGAGGCGGGAGGGCCCCAGAGACCCAGTACTTC
j_call: TRBJ2-5; d_call: NA; clone_size: many; v_call: TRBV12-3/TRBV12-4; cdr3_aa: CASSFGQGDGETQYF; cdr3_nt: TGTGCCAGCAGTTTCGGGCAGGGAGACGGAGAGACCCAGTACTTC
j_call: TRBJ1-1; d_call: NA; clone_size: NA; v_call: TRBV28; cdr3_aa: CASSFIIPLSLEGGTEAFF; cdr3_nt: TGTGCCAGCAGTTTCATCATCCCACTCTCTCTTGAAGGTGGCACTGAAGCTTTCTTT
j_call: TRBJ1-5; d_call: TRBD1; clone_size: NA; v_call: TRBV20-1; cdr3_aa: CSATRTGGFDQPQHF; cdr3_nt: TGCAGTGCTACAAGGACAGGGGGCTTCGATCAGCCCCAGCATTTT
j_call: TRBJ2-7; d_call: TRBD2; clone_size: many; v_call: TRBV28; cdr3_aa: CASSITSGRVFEQYF; cdr3_nt: TGTGCCAGCAGTATCACGAGCGGGAGGGTCTTCGAGCAGTACTTC
j_call: TRBJ1-5; d_call: TRBD1; clone_size: NA; v_call: TRBV7-2; cdr3_aa: CASHPGQAINQPQHF; cdr3_nt: TGTGCCAGCCATCCCGGACAGGCGATCAATCAGCCCCAGCATTTT
j_call: TRBJ2-5; d_call: TRBD1; clone_size: few; v_call: TRBV20-1; cdr3_aa: CGIRGPGETQYF; cdr3_nt: TGCGGTATAAGGGGGCCGGGAGAGACCCAGTACTTC
j_call: TRBJ1-2; d_call: NA; clone_size: few; v_call: TRBV5-1; cdr3_aa: CASSLFQGNYGYTF; cdr3_nt: TGCGCCAGCAGCTTGTTTCAGGGAAACTATGGCTACACCTTC
j_call: TRBJ1-1; d_call: NA; clone_size: NA; v_call: TRBV9; cdr3_aa: CASSVAPVGQLNTEAFF; cdr3_nt: TGTGCCAGCAGCGTAGCTCCCGTTGGACAGTTGAACACTGAAGCTTTCTTT
j_call: TRBJ2-7; d_call: NA; clone_size: NA; v_call: TRBV29-1; cdr3_aa: CSVGPGPSYEHYF; cdr3_nt: TGCAGCGTTGGGCCGGGCCCGTCCTACGAGCACTACTTC
j_call: TRBJ1-1; d_call: NA; clone_size: NA; v_call: TRBV3-1; cdr3_aa: CASSSPGGIPFF; cdr3_nt: TGTGCCAGCAGCTCCCCTGGGGGGATACCTTTCTTT
j_call: TRBJ1-3; d_call: NA; clone_size: NA; v_call: TRBV20-1; cdr3_aa: CSARVGGGGNTIYF; cdr3_nt: TGCAGTGCTAGAGTGGGGGGCGGGGGAAACACCATATATTTT
j_call: TRBJ2-3; d_call: TRBD1; clone_size: NA; v_call: TRBV27; cdr3_aa: CASSPGRDRGQEHGTDTQYF; cdr3_nt: TGTGCCAGCAGTCCCGGCCGGGACAGGGGACAAGAGCACGGCACAGATACGCAGTATTTT
j_call: TRBJ1-4; d_call: TRBD1; clone_size: few; v_call: TRBV6-1; cdr3_aa: CASSEVQGDEMRKLFF; cdr3_nt: TGTGCCAGCAGTGAAGTACAGGGGGATGAAATGAGGAAACTGTTTTTT
j_call: TRBJ2-7; d_call: NA; clone_size: many; v_call: TRBV10-3; cdr3_aa: CAISEAGVIYEQYF; cdr3_nt: TGTGCCATCAGTGAGGCAGGGGTTATCTACGAGCAGTACTTC